What follows describes a single T cell receptor (beta chain). The input lacks base qualities; no much larger clone sits a single base away. The sample's treatment or condition label is to be understood as: live attenuated yellow fever vaccine strain. PBMCs were isolated from peripheral blood using a standard Ficoll-Paque protocol. With anti-CD3 and anti-CD8 staining plus a dextramer loaded with the yellow fever NS4B epitope peptide, the researchers sorted epitope-specific CD8 T cells. RNA was extracted with TriZol from bulk PBMCs, CD4 and CD8 fractions, and dextramer-positive and dextramer-negative fractions. These data belong to a study of T cells after yellow fever vaccination (dated 2019 in TCRdb). For context, the study as a whole: Libraries from fractions with low cell numbers were prepared with the SMART-Seq v4 Ultra Low Input RNA kit. Bulk PBMC replicates and cell subsets were isolated from blood drawn at multiple timepoints before and after both primary and secondary immunization. To track T-cell clones before and after primary and booster YFV17D yellow fever vaccination, bulk TCR alpha and beta repertoires were sequenced longitudinally. Two healthy male donors made up the cohort, one aged 18 to 30 years and the other aged 30 to 39 years.

TCR cDNA was synthesized by 5'RACE template switching, through which a universal primer site and unique molecular identifiers were introduced. cDNA synthesis was primed from both the TCR alpha and TCR beta constant segments. Libraries were amplified in two PCR steps, with sample barcodes and sequencing adapters added in the second step. Sequencing of the libraries was done on either Illumina HiSeq 2500 (2x100 bp) or NovaSeq (2x150 bp). The original methods were these. Reads were demultiplexed and collapsed into UMI consensus sequences with MIGEC, and V(D)J alignment was performed with MiXCR. Clonotypes responding to the vaccine were identified with edgeR on replicate PBMC samples, with the criteria of FDR below 0.01 and a log2 fold change above 5 up to day 15. CD4 or CD8 identity was assigned to each bulk clonotype according to whether the clonotype was present at higher abundance in the sequenced CD4 repertoire or the sequenced CD8 repertoire. A clonotype counted as NS4B-specific if enriched at least 10-fold in dextramer-positive versus dextramer-negative fractions, with CD4-biased clonotypes left out. TCRdb itself trimmed the public reads at Q25 with fastp, ran MiXCR and retained productive beta chains. Duplicate CDR3 protein sequences are folded into a single record with the most common DNA and genes. These V and J calls originate from TCRdb's pipeline instead of the authors' own analysis. The sample table records about 85,000 distinct CDR3 sequences; about 14% of these occur just once. About 26% of the sample is taken by the ten largest.

The investigation overall reported the following: Because the study included only a couple of donors, the extent to which the findings can be generalized is limited. The secondary T-cell response was found to be weaker but faster than the primary response, with a peak reached on day 5 rather than on day 15. After the booster, most of the clones that had expanded following primary vaccination were detected again (roughly 96% of CD4 and 85% to 90% of CD8), which suggests that memory was broadly maintained. Computational filtering was needed because FACS-sorted repertoires could contain abundant contaminating clonotypes from the bulk population. A small share of clonotypes was detected in both CD4 and CD8 compartments, with the overlap likely arising from convergent recombination.

The sequence was obtained from a man aged 18 to 29 who received the YFV17D yellow fever vaccine. The sample consisted of CD8+ T cells not binding an NS4B(214-222) dextramer, sorted from PBMCs, taken less than 25 days after the first yellow fever vaccination. The cell subset or site label of this sample denotes: NS4B epitope dextramer-negative CD8 T cells.

The nucleotide sequence is given as TGTGCCAGCAGTTTCCCGGCAGGTGAGCAGTTCTTC. It specifies CASSFPAGEQFF. The receptor chain draws on TRBV12-3 or TRBV12-4 and TRBJ2-1, with no confident D gene call. The junction carries 9 bases between V and J, which are trimmed by 3 bases and 9 bases respectively. From cysteine to phenylalanine, the CDR3 is 12 amino acids long. The CDR3 DNA has 36 bases and is translated from base 1.